Below are 12 T cell receptor beta chains sequenced from a single sample in a study of blood T cell repertoires in COVID-19. The repertoire was sequenced with immunoSEQ multiplex PCR; TCRdb's copy has only in-frame clones and lacks some. Counted here are about 98,000 clones, roughly 92% occurring once; the ten biggest clones make up around 2%. Material for sequencing was peripheral blood. The receptors were sampled from a woman between 45 and 65 years old with COVID-19, enrolled during active disease.

The V call is TRBV5-1, the J call TRBJ2-7; D unresolved. The germline CDR1 and CDR2 sequences are SGHRS and YFSETQ. Trimming removed 4 bases at V and 3 bases at J, with 11 bases between. The CDR3 is 13 amino acids. Written as DNA, the CDR3 is TGCGCCAGCAGCCTGAGGCCCATCTACGAGCAGTACTTC. It is translated as CASSLRPIYEQYF.

The J gene is TRBJ1-3, the V gene TRBV4-1; tentative D call: TRBD1 (6 bases). The CDR3 contains 16 residues. Germline-derived CDR1 and CDR2 are MGHRA and YSYEKL. V lost 2 bases, J lost 4 bases, and 15 bases lay in between. This chain's CDR3 is CASSQSTGNIGNTIYF. The CDR3 DNA reads TGCGCCAGCAGCCAAAGTACAGGGAACATCGGAAACACCATATATTTT.

The V and J genes are TRBV6-2 or TRBV6-3 and TRBJ1-5; the match to TRBD1 covers 7 bases. This CDR3 region has 13 residues. Trimming at V came to 4 bases and at J to 7 bases, leaving 4 bases not matched to a gene. Germline CDR1 and CDR2: MNHEY and SVGEGT. The CDR3 nucleotides are TGTGCCAGCAGTTCGACAGGGAAACAGCCCCAGCATTTT. Translated, it gives CASSSTGKQPQHF.

The rearrangement links TRBV6-2 or TRBV6-3 to TRBJ1-2; D uncertain. This CDR3 region has 14 residues. Deletions cut 2 bases from V and 4 bases from J, with 11 bases between. The germline gives CDR1 MNHEY, CDR2 SVGEGT. CDR3 in amino acids: CASSYPTPLYGYTF. CDR3 coding DNA: TGTGCCAGCAGTTACCCCACTCCCCTCTATGGCTACACCTTC.

About this clone itself: The sample holds other DNA sequences that translate to the same CDR3. The chain is built from TRBV9 and TRBJ1-2; D gene uncertain. Per germline, CDR1 SGDLS and CDR2 YYNGEE. V was cut by 2 bases and J by 4 bases, with 9 bases left in between. The CDR3 length is 13 residues. The CDR3 loop is CASSVPDTYGYTF. CDR3 sequence (DNA): TGTGCCAGCAGCGTGCCCGACACCTATGGCTACACCTTC.

This clone has a single count. V usage is TRBV18 and J usage is TRBJ2-2; TRBD1 might be the D (6 bases). The germline V gene encodes CDR1 KGHSH and CDR2 LQKENI. This CDR3 comprises 13 residues. V was trimmed by 3 bases and J by 9 bases, leaving 11 bases between them. CDR3 loop: CASSPTGNRELFF. The CDR3 DNA sequence: TGTGCCAGCTCACCGACAGGCAACAGGGAGCTGTTTTTT.

The chain uses TRBV6-1 and TRBJ1-6, with TRBD1 as a possible D gene (5 bases). Germline CDR1 reads MNHNS; CDR2 reads SASEGT. The CDR3 runs to 15 residues. V lost 3 bases, J lost 6 bases, and 12 bases lay in between. The CDR3 region is CASSDLPGLNSPLHF. CDR3 DNA: TGTGCCAGCAGTGATCTACCAGGGCTTAATTCACCCCTCCACTTT.

A single count supports this clone. The chain joins TRBV24-1 to TRBJ2-7, with D maybe TRBD1 (6 bases). The CDR3 has 14 amino acids. V lost 3 bases and J lost 6, with 14 bases in between. The germline gives CDR1 KGHDR, CDR2 SFDVKD. The CDR3 sequence: CATSDPRQAGEQYF. DNA of the CDR3: TGTGCCACCAGTGATCCCCGACAGGCTGGCGAGCAGTACTTC.

The chain couples TRBV3-1 (or the pseudogene TRBV3-2) to TRBJ2-1; 12 bases line up with TRBD2. The germline gives CDR1 LGHDT, CDR2 YNNKEL (reference sequence). The CDR3 length is 19 residues. The junction had 6 bases not matched to a gene; V was cut back by 0 bases and J by 0 bases. CDR3 region: CASSQEEMTSGGSYNEQFF. The CDR3 DNA sequence: TGTGCCAGCAGCCAAGAAGAAATGACTAGCGGGGGCTCCTACAATGAGCAGTTCTTC.

The genes are TRBV25-1 and TRBJ1-2; 8 bases are a match to TRBD1. Unmatched junction bases numbered 4, after V lost 2 bases and J lost 8 bases. The germline V gene has CDR1 MGHDK and CDR2 SYGVNS. The CDR3 extends over 13 amino acids. CDR3 sequence: CASSEKTGAGYTF. CDR3 DNA sequence: TGTGCCAGCAGTGAAAAGACAGGGGCCGGCTACACCTTC.

This chain connects TRBV24-1 to TRBJ1-5; 7 nucleotides match TRBD1. This CDR3 spans 15 amino acids. Germline V lookup: CDR1 KGHDR, CDR2 SFDVKD. J lost 4 bases, V lost 4 bases, and 6 bases had no gene match. The CDR3 DNA follows: TGTGCCACCAGTGAGAAGGACAGGCCAAATCAGCCCCAGCATTTT. As protein: CATSEKDRPNQPQHF.

This clone was observed once. V gene TRBV10-3 combines with J gene TRBJ1-2, with 10 bases matching TRBD1. Germline V gives CDR1 ENHRY, CDR2 SYGVKD. With V trimmed by 4 bases and J by 2 bases, 7 bases remained unmatched. The CDR3 is 16 amino acids. CDR3 region: CAISAVGQGGNYGYTF. DNA for the CDR3: TGTGCCATCAGTGCCGTAGGACAGGGGGGCAACTATGGCTACACCTTC.